A selection of T cell receptor beta chains follows, all from one sample in a study of blood T cells in healthy people across ages. TCRdb re-analysed the 5' RACE reads in MiXCR, keeping a single row per CDR3 protein. Of about 650,000 distinct CDR3 sequences detected, 32% appear once; the ten largest clones hold 15% to 17%. Sequencing was performed on blood. The receptors come from a woman of 80 years or more in good health. The CDR3 runs from the conserved cysteine through the conserved F or W. D genes are given only for firm matches. The listing skips clone size in some rows; elsewhere it reads once, few, many or a size class.

d_call	clone_size	v_call	j_call	cdr3_nt	cdr3_aa
TRBD1	NA	TRBV20-1	TRBJ1-1	TGCAGTGCTAGTAGGGACACAGGGGGCACTGAAGCTTTCTTT	CSASRDTGGTEAFF
TRBD1	many	TRBV7-2	TRBJ2-7	TGTGCCAGCAGCTTCCGGGACAGGGGGAGAGAGCAGTACTTC	CASSFRDRGREQYF
NA	many	TRBV6-2/TRBV6-3	TRBJ2-5	TGTGCCAGCAGTTACTCGAGGACGGCCGAAAGTAACCGGTACTTC	CASSYSRTAESNRYF
NA	many	TRBV7-6	TRBJ2-3	TGTGCCAGCAGCTTAGAGGCTAGTGGGGGGGATACGCAGTATTTT	CASSLEASGGDTQYF
NA	NA	TRBV2	TRBJ1-5	TGTGCCAGCAGTGAAGGTCCTGCGGTAAATCAGCCCCAGCATTTT	CASSEGPAVNQPQHF
NA	NA	TRBV30	TRBJ2-3	TGTGCCTGGAGTGTAAGGGTTGCGGATACGCAGTATTTT	CAWSVRVADTQYF
NA	NA	TRBV12-3/TRBV12-4	TRBJ1-1	TGTGCCAGCACCTTAGACCCGAACACTGAAGCTTTCTTT	CASTLDPNTEAFF
NA	few	TRBV30	TRBJ1-2	TGTGCCTCCCCTATGCTGGGGAACTATGGCTACACCTTC	CASPMLGNYGYTF
TRBD2	many	TRBV5-1	TRBJ2-7	TGCGCCAGCAGCAGGAGCGGGGGTATCTACGAGCAGTACTTC	CASSRSGGIYEQYF
TRBD1	NA	TRBV6-5	TRBJ1-2	TGTGCCACCCTGACAGGGAATGGCTACACCTTC	CATLTGNGYTF
NA	NA	TRBV20-1	TRBJ1-1	TGCAGTGCTAGGGCCGCGAACACTGAAGCTTTCTTT	CSARAANTEAFF
NA	NA	TRBV5-1	TRBJ2-1	TGCGCCAGCAGCTTGGTAGGACGCCCACCCCACAATGAGCAGTTCTTC	CASSLVGRPPHNEQFF
NA	many	TRBV6-5	TRBJ2-3	TGTGCCAGTTTAGGGAGCGCAGATACGCAGTATTTT	CASLGSADTQYF
TRBD1	NA	TRBV5-1	TRBJ1-1	TGCGCCAGCAGCTTTGACCCCCAGGGGGCTACCACTGAAGCTTTCTTT	CASSFDPQGATTEAFF
TRBD2	NA	TRBV20-1	TRBJ2-7	TGCAGTGCTAATAGCGGGGGCCGCTACGAGCAGTACTTC	CSANSGGRYEQYF
NA	few	TRBV7-8	TRBJ1-4	TGTGCCAGCAGCTTACGAGTGAATAATGAAAAACTGTTTTTT	CASSLRVNNEKLFF
TRBD1	NA	TRBV6-5	TRBJ1-5	TGTGCCAGCAGTTACGACAGGGGCAATCAGCCCCAGCATTTT	CASSYDRGNQPQHF
NA	NA	TRBV4-3	TRBJ2-3	TGCGCCAGCAGCCGGGGTCTAGCGCGCCGGGGGCGGCCAGGTACGCAGTATTTT	CASSRGLARRGRPGTQYF
NA	NA	TRBV6-2/TRBV6-3	TRBJ1-6	TGTGCCAGCAGAAAGACAGGCCGCGGGCATTCACCCCTCCACTTT	CASRKTGRGHSPLHF
NA	many	TRBV12-3/TRBV12-4	TRBJ1-4	TGTGCCAGCAGCACAAGCAGGCCCTCTCTGGGGGAAAAACTGTTTTTT	CASSTSRPSLGEKLFF
NA	NA	TRBV7-9	TRBJ1-4	TGTGCCAGCAGCTTAGGGACCGCGAACAATGAAAAACTGTTTTTT	CASSLGTANNEKLFF
TRBD2	NA	TRBV20-1	TRBJ2-1	TGCAGTGCTAGCTCCCTAATCGGGGGGGCCAGGGGTAATGAGCAGTTCTTC	CSASSLIGGARGNEQFF
NA	once	TRBV29-1	TRBJ2-3	TGCAGCGTTGAGGGGGGGCACCGGGGTAACACAGATACGCAGTATTTT	CSVEGGHRGNTDTQYF
TRBD2	many	TRBV7-2	TRBJ2-7	TGTGCCAGCAGCTTAGAAACGGGGGGGCGTGGCGACGAGCAGTACTTC	CASSLETGGRGDEQYF
TRBD1	few	TRBV2	TRBJ2-6	TGTGCCAGCAGTGAAAATGTAGGACAGGGGGCAGGTGGGGCCAACGTCCTGACTTTC	CASSENVGQGAGGANVLTF
TRBD1	once	TRBV7-2	TRBJ2-7	TGTGCCGGCAGCCCTTTCGGGACAGGGGCGGGTAAACCCTACAATGAGCAGTACTTC	CAGSPFGTGAGKPYNEQYF